The TCR beta chain described here comes from a study of blood T cell repertoires in COVID-19. Data came from immunoSEQ multiplex PCR; TCRdb stores just in-frame clones and leaves some out. The repertoire holds about 230,000 clones, with about 90% as singletons. The sequencing sample was made of PBMCs or T cells enriched from blood (not recorded which). The clonotype comes from a young woman with acute COVID-19.

The CDR3 spells CASNQGTGEQFF. DNA for the CDR3: TGCGCCAGCAACCAGGGGACAGGTGAGCAGTTCTTC. The rearrangement uses TRBV10-1 and TRBJ2-1, with 8 positions matching TRBD1. The CDR3 sequence is 12 residues long. V lost 7 bases, J lost 9 bases, and 5 bases stayed unmatched. Germline V gene lookup returns CDR1 WNHNN and CDR2 SYGVQD (reference sequence).